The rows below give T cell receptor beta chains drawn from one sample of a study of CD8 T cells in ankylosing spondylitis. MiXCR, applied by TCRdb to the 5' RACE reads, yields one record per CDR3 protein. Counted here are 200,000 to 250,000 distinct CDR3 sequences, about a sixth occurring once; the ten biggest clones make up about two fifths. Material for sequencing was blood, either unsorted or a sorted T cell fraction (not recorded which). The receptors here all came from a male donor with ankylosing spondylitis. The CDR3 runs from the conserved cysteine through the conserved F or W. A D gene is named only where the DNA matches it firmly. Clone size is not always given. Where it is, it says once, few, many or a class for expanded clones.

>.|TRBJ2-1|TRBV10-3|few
CAISESGYEQFF
TGTGCCATCAGTGAGTCGGGTTATGAGCAGTTCTTC
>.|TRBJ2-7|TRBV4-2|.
CASSQDPGTISYEQYF
TGTGCCAGCAGCCAAGACCCCGGGACCATCTCCTACGAGCAGTACTTC
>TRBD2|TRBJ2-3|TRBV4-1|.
CASSPTRGAGADTQYF
TGCGCCAGCAGCCCTACTAGGGGAGCGGGGGCTGATACGCAGTATTTT
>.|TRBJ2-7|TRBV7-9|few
CASSFGASEDLYEQYF
TGTGCCAGCAGCTTCGGGGCAAGCGAGGACCTCTACGAGCAGTACTTC
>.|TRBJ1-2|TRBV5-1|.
CASSDRPDGYTF
TGCGCCAGCAGTGACAGACCGGATGGCTACACCTTC
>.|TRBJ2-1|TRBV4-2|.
CASSQDRAPYNEQFF
TGTGCCAGCAGCCAAGACCGGGCCCCATACAATGAGCAGTTCTTC
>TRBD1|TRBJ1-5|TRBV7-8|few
CASSLGIAGGDNQPQHF
TGTGCCAGCAGCCTGGGGATTGCAGGGGGAGATAATCAGCCCCAGCATTTT
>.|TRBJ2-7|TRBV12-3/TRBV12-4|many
CASKIQGAVEEQYF
TGTGCCAGCAAGATACAGGGCGCCGTTGAGGAGCAGTACTTC
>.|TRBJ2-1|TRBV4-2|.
CASSHGGWDEQFF
TGTGCCAGCAGCCATGGGGGCTGGGATGAGCAGTTCTTC
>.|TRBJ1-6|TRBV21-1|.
CASSTLPDGGSSYNSPLHF
TGTGCCAGCAGCACACTTCCGGACGGTGGGAGCTCCTATAATTCACCCCTCCACTTT
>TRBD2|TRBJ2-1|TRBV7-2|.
CASSPYIAGSSYNEQFF
TGTGCCAGCAGCCCCTACATAGCGGGGAGCTCCTACAATGAGCAGTTCTTC
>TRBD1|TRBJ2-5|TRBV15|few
CATSTDRGQETQYF
TGTGCCACCAGCACCGACAGGGGACAAGAGACCCAGTACTTC
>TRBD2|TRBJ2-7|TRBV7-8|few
CASSPSSGRNYEQYF
TGTGCCAGCAGCCCCTCTAGCGGGAGAAACTACGAGCAGTACTTC
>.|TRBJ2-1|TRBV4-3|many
CASSQDPPAGHQSYNEQFF
TGCGCCAGCAGCCAAGATCCACCCGCGGGCCATCAGAGCTACAATGAGCAGTTCTTC
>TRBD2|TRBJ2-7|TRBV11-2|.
CASSFRLAGGLLYEQYF
TGTGCCAGCAGCTTCCGACTAGCGGGGGGACTTCTCTACGAGCAGTACTTC
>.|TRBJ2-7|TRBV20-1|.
CSARDSAFFYEQYF
TGCAGTGCTAGAGATAGCGCCTTTTTCTACGAGCAGTACTTC
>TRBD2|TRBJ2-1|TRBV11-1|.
CASSLTSWNEQFF
TGTGCCAGCAGCTTGACTAGCTGGAATGAGCAGTTCTTC
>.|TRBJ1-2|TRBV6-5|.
CASSSGPDPSWHGYTF
TGTGCCAGCAGTTCGGGGCCAGACCCATCTTGGCATGGCTACACCTTC
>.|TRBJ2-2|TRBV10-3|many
CAISESSTGELFF
TGTGCCATCAGTGAAAGTTCCACCGGGGAGCTGTTTTTT
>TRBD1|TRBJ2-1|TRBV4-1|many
CASGTGPYNEQFF
TGCGCCAGCGGGACAGGGCCCTACAATGAGCAGTTCTTC
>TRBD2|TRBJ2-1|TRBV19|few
CASSPSRLAGGTEQFF
TGTGCCAGTAGTCCGAGCCGACTAGCGGGAGGTACTGAGCAGTTCTTC